This T cell receptor (beta chain) was identified during a study of cytomegalovirus exposure and HLA in healthy donors. It was with 60 Vbeta and 13 Jbeta primers that the PCR ran. TCRdb's table, derived via immunoSEQ multiplex PCR, lists solely in-frame clones and lacks some. The sample consists of roughly 170,000 clones, under 85% of them appearing once. Trimming took 6 bases from V and 9 from J, leaving 17 bases between them. CDR1 LNHDA and CDR2 SQIVND come from the germline V gene (reference sequence). The CDR3 is 13 residues long. This clone appeared a few times. The V and J genes are TRBV19 and TRBJ1-1; D perhaps matches TRBD1 (6 bases). Material: PBMCs. This clonotype was obtained from a man in his fifties in good health and CMV-seronegative. Here the CDR3 DNA reads TGTGCCAGTAGCGTCGCCGGGACACCAAAAGCTTTCTTT. It specifies CASSVAGTPKAFF.